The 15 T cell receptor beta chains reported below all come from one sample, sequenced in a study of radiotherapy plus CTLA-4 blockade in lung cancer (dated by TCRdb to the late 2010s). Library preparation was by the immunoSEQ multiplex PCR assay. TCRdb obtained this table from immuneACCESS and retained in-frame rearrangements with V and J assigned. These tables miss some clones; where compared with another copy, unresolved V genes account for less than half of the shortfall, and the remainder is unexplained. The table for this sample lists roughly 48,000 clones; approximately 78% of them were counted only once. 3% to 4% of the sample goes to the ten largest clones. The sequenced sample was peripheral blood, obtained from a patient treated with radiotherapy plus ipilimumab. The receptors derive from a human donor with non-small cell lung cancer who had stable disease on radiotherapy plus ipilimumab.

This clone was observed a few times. The CDR3, as DNA: TGTGCCAGCAGCTTAGAGCCGGGACTAGTGGGAAAGATGTTCTTC. Amino acids: CASSLEPGLVGKMFF. The rearrangement links TRBV11-2 to TRBJ2-1, with 8 bases identical to TRBD2. V lost 0 bases and J lost 15; bases outside the gene matches: 13. CDR1 and CDR2 from the germline V gene are SGHAT and FQNNGV. This CDR3 region has 15 residues.

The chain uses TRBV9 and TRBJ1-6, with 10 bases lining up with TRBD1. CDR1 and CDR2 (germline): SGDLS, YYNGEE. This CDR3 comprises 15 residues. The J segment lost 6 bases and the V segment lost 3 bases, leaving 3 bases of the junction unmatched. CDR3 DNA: TGTGCCAGCAGCGCCGGGACAGGGGTTAATTCACCCCTCCACTTT. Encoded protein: CASSAGTGVNSPLHF.

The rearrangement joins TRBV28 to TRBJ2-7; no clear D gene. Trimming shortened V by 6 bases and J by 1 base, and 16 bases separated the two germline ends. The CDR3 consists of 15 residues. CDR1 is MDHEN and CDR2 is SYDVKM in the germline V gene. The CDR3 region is CASRAPGRGSYEQYF. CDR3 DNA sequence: TGTGCCAGCAGGGCCCCGGGTCGAGGATCCTACGAGCAGTACTTC.

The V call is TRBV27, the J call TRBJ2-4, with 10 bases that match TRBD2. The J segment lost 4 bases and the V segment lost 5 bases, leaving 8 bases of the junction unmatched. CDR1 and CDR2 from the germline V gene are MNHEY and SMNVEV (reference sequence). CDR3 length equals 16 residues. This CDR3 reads CASSRPSGSGKNIQYF. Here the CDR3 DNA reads TGTGCCAGCAGTCGCCCTAGCGGGAGTGGTAAAAACATTCAGTACTTC.

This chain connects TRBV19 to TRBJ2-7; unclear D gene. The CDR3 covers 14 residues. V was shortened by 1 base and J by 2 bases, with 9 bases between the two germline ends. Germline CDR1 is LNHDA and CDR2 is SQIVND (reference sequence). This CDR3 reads CASSIVPRTYEQYF. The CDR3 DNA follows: TGTGCCAGTAGTATAGTCCCCAGAACCTACGAGCAGTACTTC. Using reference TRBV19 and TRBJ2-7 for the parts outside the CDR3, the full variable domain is DGGITQSPKYLFRKEGQNVTLSCEQNLNHDAMYWYRQDPGQGLRLIYYSQIVNDFQKGDIAEGYSVSREKKESFPLTVTSAQKNPTAFYLCASSIVPRTYEQYFGPGTRLTVT.

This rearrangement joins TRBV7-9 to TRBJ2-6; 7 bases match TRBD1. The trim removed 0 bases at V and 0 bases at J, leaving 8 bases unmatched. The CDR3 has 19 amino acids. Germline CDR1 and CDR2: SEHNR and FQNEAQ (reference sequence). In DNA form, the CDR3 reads TGTGCCAGCAGCTTAGCACCCGCAGGGGGTACCTCTGGGGCCAACGTCCTGACTTTC. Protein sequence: CASSLAPAGGTSGANVLTF.

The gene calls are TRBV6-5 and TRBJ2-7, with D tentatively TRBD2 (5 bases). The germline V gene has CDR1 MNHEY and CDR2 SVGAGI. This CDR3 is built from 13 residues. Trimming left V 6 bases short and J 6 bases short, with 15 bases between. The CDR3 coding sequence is TGTGCCAGCAGCGCGGGTCGCCGCGCCGAGCAGTACTTC. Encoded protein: CASSAGRRAEQYF.

The CDR3 bases are TGTGCCAGCAGTCCTCGCCAGGGGGCTATCGGGGAGCTGTTTTTT. This gives the protein CASSPRQGAIGELFF. The rearrangement uses TRBV6-5 and TRBJ2-2; 8 nucleotides line up with TRBD1. The V and J ends lost 5 bases and 7 bases, in that order; junction bases with no gene match: 9. CDR3 length: 15 residues. The germline gives CDR1 MNHEY, CDR2 SVGAGI.

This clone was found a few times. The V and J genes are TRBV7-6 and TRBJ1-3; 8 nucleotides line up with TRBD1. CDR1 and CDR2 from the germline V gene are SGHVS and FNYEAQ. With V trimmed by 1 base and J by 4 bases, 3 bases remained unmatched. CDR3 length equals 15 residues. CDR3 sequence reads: CASSLGTGKGNTIYF. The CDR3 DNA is TGTGCCAGCAGCTTAGGGACAGGGAAAGGAAACACCATATATTTT.

CDR3 protein: CASSLWASGTYEQYF. CDR3 DNA sequence: TGTGCCAGCAGTTTATGGGCTAGCGGTACCTACGAGCAGTACTTC. The gene calls are TRBV28 and TRBJ2-7; 7 nucleotides align to TRBD2. Germline V gene lookup returns CDR1 MDHEN and CDR2 SYDVKM. V was pared by 0 bases and J by 2 bases, with 4 bases of the junction left unmatched. The CDR3 sequence is 15 residues long.

CDR3 nucleotide sequence: TGTGCCAGCAGTTTATATTCGACAGGGGGTGGTTGGGGCTACACCTTC. Translation: CASSLYSTGGGWGYTF. The chain recombines TRBV28 with TRBJ1-2; 9 nucleotides match TRBD1. The CDR3 runs to 16 residues. Losses at the gene ends were 1 base for V and 8 bases for J; bases not matched to a gene: 11. The germline gives CDR1 MDHEN, CDR2 SYDVKM.

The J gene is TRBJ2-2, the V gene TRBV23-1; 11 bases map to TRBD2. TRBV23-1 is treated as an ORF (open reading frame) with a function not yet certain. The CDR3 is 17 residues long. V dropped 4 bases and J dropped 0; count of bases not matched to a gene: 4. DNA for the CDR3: TGCGCCAGCAGTCCCCGACTAGCGGGATCGAACACCGGGGAGCTGTTTTTT. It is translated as CASSPRLAGSNTGELFF.

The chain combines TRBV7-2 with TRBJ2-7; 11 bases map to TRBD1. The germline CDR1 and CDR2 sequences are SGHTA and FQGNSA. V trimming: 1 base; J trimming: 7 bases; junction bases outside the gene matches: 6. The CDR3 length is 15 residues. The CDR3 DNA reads TGTGCCAGCAGCTTAGTAGGACAGGGGGCTCGGGAGCAGTACTTC. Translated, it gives CASSLVGQGAREQYF.

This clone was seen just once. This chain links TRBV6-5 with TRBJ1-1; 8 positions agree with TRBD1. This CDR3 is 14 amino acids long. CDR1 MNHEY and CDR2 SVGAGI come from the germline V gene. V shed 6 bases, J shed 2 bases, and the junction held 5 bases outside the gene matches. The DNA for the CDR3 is TGTGCCAGCAGCTCCAGGGGGCCTAACACTGAAGCTTTCTTT. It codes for CASSSRGPNTEAFF.

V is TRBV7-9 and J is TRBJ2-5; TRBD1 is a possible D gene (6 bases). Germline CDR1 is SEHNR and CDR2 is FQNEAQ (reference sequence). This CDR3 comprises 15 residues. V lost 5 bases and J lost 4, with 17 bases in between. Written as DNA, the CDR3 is TGTGCCAGCAGCGGTCGGACAGAGGACGGAGAGACCCAGTACTTC. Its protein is CASSGRTEDGETQYF.